In this sample, the clone carrying this T cell receptor beta chain turned up once. This record belongs to a study of T cell changes during pregnancy in multiple sclerosis. The data were produced by immunoSEQ multiplex PCR, yet TCRdb's version contains in-frame clones alone and is incomplete. The sample includes about 77,000 clones, roughly 90% of them seen just once. The specimen comprised peripheral blood, sampled before pregnancy. The sequence came from a female donor with multiple sclerosis, enrolled in a pregnancy study.

CDR3 protein: CASSLRQGAEAFF. CDR3 in DNA: TGTGCCAGCAGCTTAAGGCAGGGCGCTGAAGCTTTCTTT. The chain is built from TRBV7-3 and TRBJ1-1; the D gene is possibly TRBD1 (5 bases). The CDR3 has 13 residues. In germline, CDR1 is SGHTA, CDR2 FQGTGA. The V end lost 1 base, the J end lost 6 bases, and 9 bases lay between the germline ends.